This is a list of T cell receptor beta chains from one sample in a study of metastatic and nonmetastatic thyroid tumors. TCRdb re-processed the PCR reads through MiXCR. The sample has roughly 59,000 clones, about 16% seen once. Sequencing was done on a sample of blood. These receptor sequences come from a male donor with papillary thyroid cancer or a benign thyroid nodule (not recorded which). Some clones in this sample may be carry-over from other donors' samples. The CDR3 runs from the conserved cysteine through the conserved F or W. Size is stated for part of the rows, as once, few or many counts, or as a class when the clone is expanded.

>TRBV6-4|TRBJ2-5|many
CASSPRTEETQYF
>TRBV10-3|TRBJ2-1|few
CAISLQSGTGGQGNEQFF
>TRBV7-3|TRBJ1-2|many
CASSLLGDGGYTF
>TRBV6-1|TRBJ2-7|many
CASDRGRRGLGYEQYF
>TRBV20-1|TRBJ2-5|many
CSAGLAGELSETQYF
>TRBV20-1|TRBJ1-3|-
CSARDSEGGAGNTIYF
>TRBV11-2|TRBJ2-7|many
CASSPSEGSYEQYF
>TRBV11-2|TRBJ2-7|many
CASSQSDRGSNEQYF
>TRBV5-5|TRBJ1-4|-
CASSTVNLGFTEKLFF
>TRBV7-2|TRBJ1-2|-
CASSSYMQGRDGYTF
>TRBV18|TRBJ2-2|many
CASSELGELFF
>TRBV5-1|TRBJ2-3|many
CASTSLAGGSTDTQYF
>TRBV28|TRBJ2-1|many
CASSLVRGEYNEQFF
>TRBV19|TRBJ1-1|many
CASRRGDNPGTEAFF
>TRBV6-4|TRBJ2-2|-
CASSGGLAGGPNTGELFF
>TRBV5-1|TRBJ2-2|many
CASSGAGELFF
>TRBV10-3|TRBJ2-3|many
CAISESQGTDTQYF
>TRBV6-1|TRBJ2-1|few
CASSPTSGGYNEQFF
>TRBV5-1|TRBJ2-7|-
CASSFGQWSSYEQYF
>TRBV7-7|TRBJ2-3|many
CASSKSTSGAHTDTQYF
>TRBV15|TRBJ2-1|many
CATSSSAYNEQFF
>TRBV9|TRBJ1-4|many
CASSVAGMGEKLFF
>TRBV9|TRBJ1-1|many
CASSRKQNTEAFF
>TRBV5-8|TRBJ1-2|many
CASSLAPGQVAGYTF
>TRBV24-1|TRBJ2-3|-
CANSDFARTGGTDTQYF
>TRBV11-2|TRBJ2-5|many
CASSSPAGVRETQYF
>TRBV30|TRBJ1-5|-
CAWNRGTSNQPQNF
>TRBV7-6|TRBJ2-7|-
CASSPGQGAQYEQYF
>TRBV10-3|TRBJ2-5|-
CAISAWEVTIDPQETQYF
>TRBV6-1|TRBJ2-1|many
CATALGQGDVEQFF
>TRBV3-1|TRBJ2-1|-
CASSQGYEQFF
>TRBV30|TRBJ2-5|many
CAWRRGRVVQETQYF
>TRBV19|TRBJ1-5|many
CASQAGRGQPQHF
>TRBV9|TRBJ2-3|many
CASSVAPPGQGTDTQYF
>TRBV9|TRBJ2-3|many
CASSVAAGRTDTQYF
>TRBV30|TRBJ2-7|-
CAWSVQGKSYEQYF
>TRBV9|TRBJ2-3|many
CASNLAGGSTDTQYF
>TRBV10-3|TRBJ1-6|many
CAIEEGRYNSPLHF
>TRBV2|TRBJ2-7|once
CASTGTGSYEQYF
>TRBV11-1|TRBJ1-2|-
CASSLGDRGHHGYGYTF
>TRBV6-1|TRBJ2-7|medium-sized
CASSDKGTGPSEQYF
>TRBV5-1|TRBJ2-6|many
CASSFNKQGLVRSGANVLTF
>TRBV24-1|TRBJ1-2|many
CATRDTGDSYGYTF
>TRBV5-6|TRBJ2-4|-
CASSLELAGGEIKNIQYF
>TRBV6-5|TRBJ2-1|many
CASSFGRGLAELYQFF
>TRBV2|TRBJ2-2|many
CASSELQDTGELFF
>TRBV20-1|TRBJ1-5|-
CSARLGGAYRNQPQHF
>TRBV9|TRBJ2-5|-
CASSVGLQAAIQETQYF
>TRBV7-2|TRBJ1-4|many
CASSSQTGSGEKLFF
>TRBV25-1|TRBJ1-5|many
CASSLHPQGCQPQHF